Each of the 4 T cell receptor beta chains below was sequenced from the same sample in a study of blood T cell repertoires in COVID-19. The protocol was immunoSEQ multiplex PCR, while the TCRdb copy is restricted to in-frame clones and leaves out a portion. This table holds tens of thousands of clones, 88% found once. Sequenced input: peripheral blood. The receptors derive from a man aged 50-60 years with active COVID-19.

J is TRBJ1-5 and V is TRBV6-2 or TRBV6-3; D possibly corresponds to TRBD1 (5 bases). Germline V gene lookup returns CDR1 MNHEY and CDR2 SVGEGT. V lost 6 bases to trimming and J lost 5 bases, with 20 bases between them. The CDR3 covers 16 residues. For the CDR3, the DNA is TGTGCCAGCAGCACATCGTTCACAGGTTCCCATCAGCCCCAGCATTTT. Translating gives CASSTSFTGSHQPQHF.

The chain has TRBV5-6 and TRBJ1-1, with a tentative D call TRBD1 (5 bases). The CDR3 totals 14 residues. Germline values: CDR1 SGHDT, CDR2 YYEEEE. Trimming took off 6 bases at V and 1 base at J, with 13 bases between the two ends. The CDR3 region has the DNA TGTGCCAGCAATCCCGGACACCCGAACACTGAAGCTTTCTTT. This sequence encodes CASNPGHPNTEAFF.

The genes are TRBV15 and TRBJ2-5; no firm D call. The CDR3 contains 13 residues. The germline V gene has CDR1 LNHNV and CDR2 YYDKDF (reference sequence). Trimming left V 5 bases short and J 0 bases short, with 7 bases between. CDR3 bases: TGTGCCACCAGCGGCAGAAACCAAGAGACCCAGTACTTC. Amino acids: CATSGRNQETQYF.

The rearrangement joins TRBV11-2 to TRBJ1-1; D gene ambiguous. The germline V and J ends were trimmed by 5 bases and 12 bases, with 13 bases remaining between them. The V gene's germline CDR1 is SGHAT and CDR2 FQNNGV. This CDR3 comprises 11 residues. CDR3 region: CASSLAVVPFF. The DNA of the CDR3 is TGTGCCAGCAGCCTAGCGGTGGTACCTTTCTTT.